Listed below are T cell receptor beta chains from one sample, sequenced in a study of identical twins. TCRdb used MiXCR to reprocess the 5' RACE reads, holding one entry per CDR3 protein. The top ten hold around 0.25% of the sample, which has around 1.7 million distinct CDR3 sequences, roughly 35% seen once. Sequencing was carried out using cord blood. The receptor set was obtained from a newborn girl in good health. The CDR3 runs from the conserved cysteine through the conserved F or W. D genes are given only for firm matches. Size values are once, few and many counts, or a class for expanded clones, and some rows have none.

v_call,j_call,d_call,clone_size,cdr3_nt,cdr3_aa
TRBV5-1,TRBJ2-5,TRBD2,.,TGCGCCAGCAAGGGGACAGGGACTAGCGGTGACAATGAGCAGTACTTC,CASKGTGTSGDNEQYF
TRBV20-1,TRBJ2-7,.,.,TGCAGTGTAAGGGGCAGGGCCTACGAGCAGTACTTC,CSVRGRAYEQYF
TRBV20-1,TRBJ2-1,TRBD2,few,TGCAGTGCTAGAGATTCCCGCCGACTAGCGAGTTACAATGAGCAGTTCTTC,CSARDSRRLASYNEQFF
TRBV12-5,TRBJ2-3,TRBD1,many,TGTGCTAGTGGTTTGGTGCGGACAGGTACTAGCACAGATACGCAGTATTTT,CASGLVRTGTSTDTQYF
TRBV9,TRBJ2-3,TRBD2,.,TGTGCCAGCAGCGTTAGCGGGGGGGCGAAAGATACGCGGTATTTT,CASSVSGGAKDTRYF
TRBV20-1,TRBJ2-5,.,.,TGCAGTGCTAGTTTCATGCTTATGCGTCAAGAGACCCAGTACTTC,CSASFMLMRQETQYF
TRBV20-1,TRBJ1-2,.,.,TGCAGTGCTAGAGATTCGGCCCCTTCTAACTATGGCTACACCTTC,CSARDSAPSNYGYTF
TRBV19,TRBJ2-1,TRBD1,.,TGTGCCAGTAGTATACAACAGGGGGTCAATGAGCAGTTCTTC,CASSIQQGVNEQFF
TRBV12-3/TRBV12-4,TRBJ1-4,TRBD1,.,TGTGCCAGCAGGGACAGGGGAGCTAATGAAAAACTGTTTTTT,CASRDRGANEKLFF
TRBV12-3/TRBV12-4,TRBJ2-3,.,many,TGTGCCAGCAGTCTGGGGGTTCAAGATACGCAGTATTTT,CASSLGVQDTQYF
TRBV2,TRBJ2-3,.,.,TGTGCCAGCTACTCTAGGGCAGATACGCAGTATTTT,CASYSRADTQYF
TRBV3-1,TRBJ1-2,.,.,TGTGCCAGCAGCCAAGAGTCCCGGGCCCGCTATGGCTACACCTTC,CASSQESRARYGYTF
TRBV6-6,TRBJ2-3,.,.,TGTGCCAGCAGTTACCTGGAAACAGGGGATACGCAGTATTTT,CASSYLETGDTQYF
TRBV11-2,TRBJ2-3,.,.,TGTGCCAGCAGGGGTGGGCCAAACCCCACAGATACGCAGTATTTT,CASRGGPNPTDTQYF
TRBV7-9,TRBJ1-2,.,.,TGTGCCAGCACTCGGACAGCCGTAGGCTATGGCTACACCTTC,CASTRTAVGYGYTF
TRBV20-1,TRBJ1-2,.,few,TGCAGTGCTGGTTCAGGGTCCCACAACTATGGCTACACCTTC,CSAGSGSHNYGYTF
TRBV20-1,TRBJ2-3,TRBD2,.,TGCAGTGCTAGAGTGGTAGCGGGGGGGATTACGCAGTATTTT,CSARVVAGGITQYF
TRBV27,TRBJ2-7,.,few,TGTGCCAGCAGTCACCGGGGGACGCCAAGCTCCTACGAGCAGTACTTC,CASSHRGTPSSYEQYF
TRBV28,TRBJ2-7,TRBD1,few,TGTGCCAGCAGTTTAGAGCCCGGGACAGGGAACGAGCAGTACTTC,CASSLEPGTGNEQYF
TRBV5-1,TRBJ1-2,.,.,TGCGCCAGCACCCCTTTGGAGGTCGGCGGCTACACCTTC,CASTPLEVGGYTF
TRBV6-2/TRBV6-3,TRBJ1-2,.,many,TGTGCCAGCAGTTACGGTCAGGTCTATGGCTACACCTTC,CASSYGQVYGYTF
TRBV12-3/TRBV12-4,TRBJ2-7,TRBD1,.,TGTGCCAGCAGTGGGGACAGGGGAACGGGCGAGCAGTACTTC,CASSGDRGTGEQYF
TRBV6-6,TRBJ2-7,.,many,TGTGCCAGCCGGGGAGGAAGGTACGAGCAGTACTTC,CASRGGRYEQYF
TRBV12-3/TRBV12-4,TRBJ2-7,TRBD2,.,TGTGCCAGCAGTTTATCACGGGGGGGAACAGCTACGGAGCAGTACTTC,CASSLSRGGTATEQYF
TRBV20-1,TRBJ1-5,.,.,TGCAGTGCTAGAGATAACCAGGGAAATCAGCCCCAGCATTTT,CSARDNQGNQPQHF
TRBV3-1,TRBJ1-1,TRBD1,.,TGTGCCAGCAGCCCCCGGACAGGCGGGCCTTTCTTT,CASSPRTGGPFF
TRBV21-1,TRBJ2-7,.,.,TGTGCCAGCAGCAAAGCCCCAGAGGGGATTGACTACGAGCAGTACTTC,CASSKAPEGIDYEQYF
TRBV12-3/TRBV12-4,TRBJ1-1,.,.,TGTGCCAGCAGTTTGCGGGGGGCTAGCACTGAAGCTTTCTTT,CASSLRGASTEAFF
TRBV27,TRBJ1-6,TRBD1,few,TGTGCCAGCAGGGCTACCGGGACAGCAAATTCACCCCTCCACTTT,CASRATGTANSPLHF
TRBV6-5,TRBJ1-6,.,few,TGTGCCAGCAGTCTGTTTATAGGGCCTCGAGGTTCACCCCTCCACTTT,CASSLFIGPRGSPLHF
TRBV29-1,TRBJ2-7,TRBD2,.,TGCAGCGTTCTAGCGGGGGGCCCCTTTAACGAGCAGTACTTC,CSVLAGGPFNEQYF
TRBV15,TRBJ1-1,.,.,TGTGCCACCAGCAGAGCCCAGGAACAAGCTTTCTTT,CATSRAQEQAFF
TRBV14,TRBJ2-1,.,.,TGTGCCAGCAGCCTATTAGCGGATCCGACCCGATACAATGAGCAGTTCTTC,CASSLLADPTRYNEQFF